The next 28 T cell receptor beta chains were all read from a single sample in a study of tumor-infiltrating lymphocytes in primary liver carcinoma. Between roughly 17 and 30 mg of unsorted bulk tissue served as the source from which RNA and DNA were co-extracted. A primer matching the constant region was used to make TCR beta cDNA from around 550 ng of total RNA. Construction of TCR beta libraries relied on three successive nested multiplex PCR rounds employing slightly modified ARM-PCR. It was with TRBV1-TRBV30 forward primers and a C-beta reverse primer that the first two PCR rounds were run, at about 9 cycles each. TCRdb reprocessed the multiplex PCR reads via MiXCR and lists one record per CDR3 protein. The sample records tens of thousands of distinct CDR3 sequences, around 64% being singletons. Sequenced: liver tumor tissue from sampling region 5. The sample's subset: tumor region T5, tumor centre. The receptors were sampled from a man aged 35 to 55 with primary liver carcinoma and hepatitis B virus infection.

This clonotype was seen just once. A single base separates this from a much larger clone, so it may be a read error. The CDR3 loop reads CASNSLSRQVEKLFF. The CDR3 DNA reads as TGTGCCAGCAATTCCCTCTCTAGACAGGTTGAAAAACTGTTTTTT. The rearrangement links TRBV28 to TRBJ1-4, with D perhaps TRBD1 (6 bases). Germline CDR1 and CDR2: MDHEN and SYDVKM. V lost 7 bases and J 7 bases, leaving 19 bases between the germline ends. The CDR3 spans 15 residues.

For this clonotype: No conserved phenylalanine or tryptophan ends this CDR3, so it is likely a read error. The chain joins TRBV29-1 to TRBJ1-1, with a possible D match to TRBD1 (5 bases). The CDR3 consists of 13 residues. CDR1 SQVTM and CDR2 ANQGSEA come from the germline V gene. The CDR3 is CSVDGQGATEAFL. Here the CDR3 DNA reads TGTAGCGTTGACGGTCAAGGGGCCACTGAAGCTTTCCTT.

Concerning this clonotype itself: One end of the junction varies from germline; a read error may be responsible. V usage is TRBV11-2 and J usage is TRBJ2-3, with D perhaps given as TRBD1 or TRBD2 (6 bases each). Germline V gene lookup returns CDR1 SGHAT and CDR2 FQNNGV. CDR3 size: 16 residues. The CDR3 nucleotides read TGTGCCAGGAACTTAGATGTGGGGGGCCTCACAGATACGCAGTGTTTT. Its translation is CARNLDVGGLTDTQCF.

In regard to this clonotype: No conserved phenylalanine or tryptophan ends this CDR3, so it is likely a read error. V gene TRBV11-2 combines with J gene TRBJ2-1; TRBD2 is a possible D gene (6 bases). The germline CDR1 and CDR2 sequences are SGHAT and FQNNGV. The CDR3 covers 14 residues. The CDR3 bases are TGTGCCAACAGTTCAGCGGGCCCTGGGAATGTGCAGTTCCTC. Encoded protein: CANSSAGPGNVQFL.

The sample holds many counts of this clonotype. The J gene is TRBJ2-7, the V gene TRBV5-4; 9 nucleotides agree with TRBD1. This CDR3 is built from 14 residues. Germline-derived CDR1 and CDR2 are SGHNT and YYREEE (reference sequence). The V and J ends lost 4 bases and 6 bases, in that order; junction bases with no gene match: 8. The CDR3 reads CASSGGDRVSEQYF. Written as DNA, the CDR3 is TGTGCCAGCAGCGGGGGGGACAGGGTGTCCGAGCAGTACTTC.

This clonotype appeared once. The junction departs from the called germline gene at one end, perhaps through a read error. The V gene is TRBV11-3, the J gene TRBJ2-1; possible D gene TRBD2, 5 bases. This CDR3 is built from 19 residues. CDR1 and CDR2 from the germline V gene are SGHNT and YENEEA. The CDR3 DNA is TGTGCCAGCAGCTTAGATCAGCTGGAGGCGTTCAACTCCTACTATGAGCAGTTCTTC. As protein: CASSLDQLEAFNSYYEQFF.

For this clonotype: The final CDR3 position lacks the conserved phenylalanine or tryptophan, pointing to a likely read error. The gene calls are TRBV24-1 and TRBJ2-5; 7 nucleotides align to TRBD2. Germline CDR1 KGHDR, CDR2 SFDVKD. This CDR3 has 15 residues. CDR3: CTTSEGTNLRETQYS. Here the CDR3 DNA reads TGTACCACCAGCGAAGGGACTAACCTTCGAGAGACCCAGTACTCC.

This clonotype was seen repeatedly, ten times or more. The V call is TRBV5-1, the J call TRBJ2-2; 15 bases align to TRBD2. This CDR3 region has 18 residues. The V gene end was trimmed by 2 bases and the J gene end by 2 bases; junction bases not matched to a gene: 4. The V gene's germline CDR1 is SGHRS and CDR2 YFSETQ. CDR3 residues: CASSFGTSGRINTGELFF. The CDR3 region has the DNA TGCGCCAGCAGCTTTGGGACTAGCGGGAGGATAAACACCGGGGAGCTGTTTTTT.

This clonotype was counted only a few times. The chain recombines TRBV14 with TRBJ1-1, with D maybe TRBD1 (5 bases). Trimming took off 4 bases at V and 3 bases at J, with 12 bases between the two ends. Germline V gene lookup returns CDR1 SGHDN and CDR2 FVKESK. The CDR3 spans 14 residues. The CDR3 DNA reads TGTGCCAGCAGCCCGGGGGGGGTTGACACTGAAGCTTTCTTT. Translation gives CASSPGGVDTEAFF.

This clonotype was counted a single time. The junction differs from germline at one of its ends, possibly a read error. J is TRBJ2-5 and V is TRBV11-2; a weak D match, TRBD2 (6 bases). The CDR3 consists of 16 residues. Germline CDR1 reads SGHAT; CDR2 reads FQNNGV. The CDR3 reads CARRCRDSAQQETQYF. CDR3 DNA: TGTGCCCGCAGATGCCGGGACTCGGCCCAACAAGAGACCCAGTACTTC.

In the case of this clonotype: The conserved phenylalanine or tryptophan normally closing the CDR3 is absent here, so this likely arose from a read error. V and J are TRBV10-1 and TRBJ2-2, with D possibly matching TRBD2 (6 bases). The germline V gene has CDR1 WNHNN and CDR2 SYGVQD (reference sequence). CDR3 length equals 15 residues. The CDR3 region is CASSEGGTNTGELFS. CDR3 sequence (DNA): TGCGCCAGCAGTGAAGGCGGGACGAACACTGGGGAGCTGTTTTCT.

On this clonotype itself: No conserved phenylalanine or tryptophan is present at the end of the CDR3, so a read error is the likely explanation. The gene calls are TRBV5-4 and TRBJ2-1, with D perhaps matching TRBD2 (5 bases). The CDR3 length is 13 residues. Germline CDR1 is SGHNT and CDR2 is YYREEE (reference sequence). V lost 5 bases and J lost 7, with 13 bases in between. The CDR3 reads CASRLRDHNEQFL. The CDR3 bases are TGTGCCAGCAGGCTACGGGATCATAATGAGCAGTTCTTA.

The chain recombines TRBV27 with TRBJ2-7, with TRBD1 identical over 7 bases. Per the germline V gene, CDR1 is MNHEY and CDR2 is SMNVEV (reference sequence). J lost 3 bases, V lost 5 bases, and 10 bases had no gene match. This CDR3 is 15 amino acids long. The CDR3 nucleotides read TGTGCCAGCAGTCCCAGCGACAGGGCCAACTACGAGCAGTACTTC. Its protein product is CASSPSDRANYEQYF.

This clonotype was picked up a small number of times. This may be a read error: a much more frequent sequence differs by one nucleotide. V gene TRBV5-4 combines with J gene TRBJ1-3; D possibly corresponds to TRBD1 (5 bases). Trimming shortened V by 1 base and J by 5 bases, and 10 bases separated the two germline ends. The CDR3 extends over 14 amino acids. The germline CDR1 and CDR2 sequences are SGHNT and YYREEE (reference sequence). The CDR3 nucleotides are TGTGCCAGCAGCTTGTATAGGGGCAGAAACACCATATATTTT. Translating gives CASSLYRGRNTIYF.

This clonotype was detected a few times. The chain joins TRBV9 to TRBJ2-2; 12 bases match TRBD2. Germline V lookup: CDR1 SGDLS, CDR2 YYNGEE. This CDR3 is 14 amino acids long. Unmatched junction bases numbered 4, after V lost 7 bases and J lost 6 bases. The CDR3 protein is CASSLAGGPGELFF. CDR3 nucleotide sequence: TGTGCCAGCTCACTAGCGGGAGGTCCCGGGGAGCTGTTTTTT.

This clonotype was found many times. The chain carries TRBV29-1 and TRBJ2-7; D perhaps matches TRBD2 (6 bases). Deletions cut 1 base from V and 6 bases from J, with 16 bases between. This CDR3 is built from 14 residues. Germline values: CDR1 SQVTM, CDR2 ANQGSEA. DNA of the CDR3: TGCAGCGTTGAAGTGCCGGGACTCGGGCTCGAGCAGTACTTC. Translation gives CSVEVPGLGLEQYF.

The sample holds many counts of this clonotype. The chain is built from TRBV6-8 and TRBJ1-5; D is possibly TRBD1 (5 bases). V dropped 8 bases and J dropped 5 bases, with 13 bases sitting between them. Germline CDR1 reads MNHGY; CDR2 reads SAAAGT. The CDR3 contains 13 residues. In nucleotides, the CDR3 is TGTGCCAGCGCTCGGGGGGGAGATCAGCCCCAGCATTTT. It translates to CASARGGDQPQHF.

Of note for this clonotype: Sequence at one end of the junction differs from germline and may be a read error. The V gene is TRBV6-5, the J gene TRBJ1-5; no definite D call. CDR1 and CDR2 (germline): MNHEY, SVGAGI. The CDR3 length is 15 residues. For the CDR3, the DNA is TGTGCCGGCAGTACGTCAAAGGAGAGCAATCAGCCCCAGCATTTT. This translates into CAGSTSKESNQPQHF.

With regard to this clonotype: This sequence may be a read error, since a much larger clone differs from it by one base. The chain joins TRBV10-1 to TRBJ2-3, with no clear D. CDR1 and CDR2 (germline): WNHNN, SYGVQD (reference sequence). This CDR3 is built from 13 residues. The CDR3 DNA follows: TGCGCCAGCAGAGAGTCGATAGCCGGTACGCAGTATTTT. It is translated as CASRESIAGTQYF.

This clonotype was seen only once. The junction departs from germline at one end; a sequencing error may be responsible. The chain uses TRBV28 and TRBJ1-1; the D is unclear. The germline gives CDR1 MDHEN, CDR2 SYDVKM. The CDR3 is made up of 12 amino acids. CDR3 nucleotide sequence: TGTGCCAGCGGTTTGATCCCTATGAAAGCTTTCTTT. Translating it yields CASGLIPMKAFF.

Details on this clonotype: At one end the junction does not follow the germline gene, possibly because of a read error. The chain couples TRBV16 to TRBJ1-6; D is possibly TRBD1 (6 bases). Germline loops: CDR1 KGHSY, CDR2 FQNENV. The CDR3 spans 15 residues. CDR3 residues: CTSSQWGPNNAPLHF. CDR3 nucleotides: TGTACCAGCAGCCAATGGGGGCCTAATAATGCACCCCTCCACTTT. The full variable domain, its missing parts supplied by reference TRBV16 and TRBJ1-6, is GEEVAQTPKHLVRGEGQKAKLYCAPIKGHSYVFWYQQVLKNEFKFLISFQNENVFDETGMPKERFSAKCLPNSPCSLEIQATKLEDSAVYFCTSSQWGPNNAPLHFGNGTRLTVT.

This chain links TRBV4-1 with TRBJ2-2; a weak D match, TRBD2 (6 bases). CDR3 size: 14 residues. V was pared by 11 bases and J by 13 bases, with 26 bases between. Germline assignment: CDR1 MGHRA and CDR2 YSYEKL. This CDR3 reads CAGNQDSGAGRLFF. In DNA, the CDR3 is TGCGCCGGCAACCAAGATAGTGGGGCCGGGAGGCTGTTTTTT.

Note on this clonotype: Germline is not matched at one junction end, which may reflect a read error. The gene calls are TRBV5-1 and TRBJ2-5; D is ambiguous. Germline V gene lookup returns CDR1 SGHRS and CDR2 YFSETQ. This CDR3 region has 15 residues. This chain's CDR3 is CANSMGGGNQETQYF. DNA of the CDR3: TGCGCCAACAGCATGGGTGGCGGAAATCAAGAGACCCAGTACTTC.

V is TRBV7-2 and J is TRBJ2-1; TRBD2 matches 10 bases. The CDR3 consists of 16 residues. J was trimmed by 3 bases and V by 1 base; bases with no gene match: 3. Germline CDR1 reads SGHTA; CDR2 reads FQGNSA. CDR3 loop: CASSLDGTSVYNEQFF. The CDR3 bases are TGTGCCAGCAGCTTAGACGGGACTAGCGTCTACAATGAGCAGTTCTTC.

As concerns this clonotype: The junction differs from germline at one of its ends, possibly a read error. The CDR3 DNA reads TGTGCCAACAGTTGTCCTCCTGGGCCGCCGGGGACCCAGTACTTC. It specifies CANSCPPGPPGTQYF. V gene TRBV6-2 or TRBV6-3 combines with J gene TRBJ2-5; D uncertain. Germline CDR1 and CDR2: MNHEY and SVGEGT. This CDR3 has 15 amino acids.

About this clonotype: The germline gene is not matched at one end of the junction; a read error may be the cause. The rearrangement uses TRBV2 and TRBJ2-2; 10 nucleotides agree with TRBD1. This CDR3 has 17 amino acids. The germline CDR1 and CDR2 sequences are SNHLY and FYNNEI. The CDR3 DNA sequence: TGTGCCAGCAGACCGGGACAGGGGAGGGGGAACACCGGGGGGCTGTTTTTT. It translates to CASRPGQGRGNTGGLFF.

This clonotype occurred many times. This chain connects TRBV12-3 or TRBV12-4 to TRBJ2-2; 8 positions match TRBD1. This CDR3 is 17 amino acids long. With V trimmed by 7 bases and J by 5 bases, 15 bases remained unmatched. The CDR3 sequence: CASNPTFRGLRTGELFF. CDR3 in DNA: TGTGCCAGCAACCCAACTTTCAGGGGGCTAAGGACCGGGGAGCTGTTTTTT.

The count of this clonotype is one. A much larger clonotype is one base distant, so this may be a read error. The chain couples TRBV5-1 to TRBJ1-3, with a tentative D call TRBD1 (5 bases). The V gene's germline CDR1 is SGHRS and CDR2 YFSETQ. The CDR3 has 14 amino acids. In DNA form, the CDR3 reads TGCGTCAGCAGCTTGGATCCAGGGGGAAACACCATATATTTT. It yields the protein CVSSLDPGGNTIYF.